A single sample gave rise to the 4 T cell receptor beta chains below, sequenced in a study of beta chain features in type 1 diabetes. The sequenced template was cDNA made from the entire isolated RNA. Some clones are missing from TCRdb's copy, which holds only in-frame ones; the method was immunoSEQ multiplex PCR. Found here are some 900,000 clones, 17% of them singletons; the top ten hold roughly 0.025%. The sample was naive CD4+ T cells from blood. These receptors all stem from a woman aged 18-35 years in good health.

This clone was counted a few times. The chain links TRBV18 to TRBJ1-1; weak D call: TRBD1 (5 bases). V lost 3 bases, J lost 6 bases, and 20 bases lay in between. Germline V gene sequence: CDR1 KGHSH, CDR2 LQKENI. CDR3 length: 16 amino acids. For the CDR3, the DNA is TGTGCCAGCTCACCTGGCAGGGTAATCTCTGGCGCTGAAGCTTTCTTT. It is translated as CASSPGRVISGAEAFF.

This clone was picked up a small number of times. The identical CDR3 is also encoded by other nucleotide sequences in the sample. The rearrangement uses TRBV7-3 and TRBJ1-1, with a weak D call TRBD1 (6 bases). This CDR3 is 13 amino acids long. V was trimmed by 4 bases and J by 4 bases, leaving 10 bases between them. Germline lookup yields CDR1 SGHTA and CDR2 FQGTGA. CDR3 amino acids: CASSSQGGTEAFF. The CDR3 DNA follows: TGTGCCAGCAGCTCACAGGGAGGCACTGAAGCTTTCTTT.

V is TRBV5-1 and J is TRBJ2-1; 9 nucleotides line up with TRBD1. Trimming removed 1 base from V and 6 bases from J; junction bases left unmatched: 5. The CDR3 loop spans 15 amino acids. CDR1 and CDR2 (germline): SGHRS, YFSETQ. This CDR3 is CASSLLGQGSNEQFF. The CDR3 nucleotides are TGCGCCAGCAGCTTGTTGGGACAGGGTTCCAATGAGCAGTTCTTC.

This clone was observed a handful of times. The chain is built from TRBV10-1 and TRBJ2-3; tentatively, D is TRBD1 (5 bases). This CDR3 has 11 residues. V shed 8 bases and J shed 10 bases, with 13 bases lying between them. Germline V gene lookup returns CDR1 WNHNN and CDR2 SYGVQD (reference sequence). The CDR3 sequence: CASYEDSSQYF. CDR3 nucleotides: TGCGCCAGCTACGAAGACAGCTCGCAGTATTTT.